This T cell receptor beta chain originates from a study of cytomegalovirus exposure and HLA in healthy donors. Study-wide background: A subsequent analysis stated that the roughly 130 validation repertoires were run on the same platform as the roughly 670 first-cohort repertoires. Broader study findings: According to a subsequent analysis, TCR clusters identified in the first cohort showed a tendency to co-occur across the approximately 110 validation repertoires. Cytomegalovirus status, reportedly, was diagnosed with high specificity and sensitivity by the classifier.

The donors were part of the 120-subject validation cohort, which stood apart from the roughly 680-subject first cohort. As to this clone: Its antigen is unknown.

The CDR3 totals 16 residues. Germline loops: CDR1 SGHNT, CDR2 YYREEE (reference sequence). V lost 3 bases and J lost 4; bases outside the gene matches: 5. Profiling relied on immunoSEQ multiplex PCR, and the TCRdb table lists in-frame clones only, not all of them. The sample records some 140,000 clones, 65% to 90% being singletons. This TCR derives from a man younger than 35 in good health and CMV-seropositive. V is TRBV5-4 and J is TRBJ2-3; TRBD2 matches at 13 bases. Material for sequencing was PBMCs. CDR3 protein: CASSSGLAGAADTQYF. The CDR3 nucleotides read TGTGCCAGCAGCTCTGGACTAGCGGGAGCTGCAGATACGCAGTATTTT.